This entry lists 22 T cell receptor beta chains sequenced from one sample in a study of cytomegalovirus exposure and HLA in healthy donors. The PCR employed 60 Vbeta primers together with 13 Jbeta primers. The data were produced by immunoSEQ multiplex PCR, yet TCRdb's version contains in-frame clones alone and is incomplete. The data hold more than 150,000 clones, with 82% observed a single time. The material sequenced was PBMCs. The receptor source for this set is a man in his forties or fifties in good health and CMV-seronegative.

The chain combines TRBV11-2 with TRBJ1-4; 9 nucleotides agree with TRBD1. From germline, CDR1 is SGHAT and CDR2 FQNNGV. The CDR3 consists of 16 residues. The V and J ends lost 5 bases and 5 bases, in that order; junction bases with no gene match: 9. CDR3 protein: CASSPGTGGENEKLFF. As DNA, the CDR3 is TGTGCCAGCAGCCCGGGTACAGGGGGCGAGAATGAAAAACTGTTTTTT.

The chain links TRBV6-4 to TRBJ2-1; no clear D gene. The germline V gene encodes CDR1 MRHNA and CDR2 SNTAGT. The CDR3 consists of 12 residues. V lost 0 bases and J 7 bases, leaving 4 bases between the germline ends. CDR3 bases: TGTGCCAGCAGTGACTCGCAGAATGAGCAGTTCTTC. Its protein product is CASSDSQNEQFF.

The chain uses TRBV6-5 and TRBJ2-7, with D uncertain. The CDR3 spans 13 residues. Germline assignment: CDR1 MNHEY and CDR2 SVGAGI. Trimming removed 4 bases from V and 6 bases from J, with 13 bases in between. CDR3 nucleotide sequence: TGTGCCAGCAGTTCCGACTTCTATTCCGAGCAGTACTTC. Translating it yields CASSSDFYSEQYF.

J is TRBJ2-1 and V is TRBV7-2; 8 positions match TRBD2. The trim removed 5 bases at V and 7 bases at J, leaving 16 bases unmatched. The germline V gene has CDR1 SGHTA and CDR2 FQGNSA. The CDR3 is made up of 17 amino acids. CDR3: CASSPGGARVGLNEQFF. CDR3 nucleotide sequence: TGTGCCAGCAGCCCCGGGGGGGCCAGGGTAGGATTGAATGAGCAGTTCTTC.

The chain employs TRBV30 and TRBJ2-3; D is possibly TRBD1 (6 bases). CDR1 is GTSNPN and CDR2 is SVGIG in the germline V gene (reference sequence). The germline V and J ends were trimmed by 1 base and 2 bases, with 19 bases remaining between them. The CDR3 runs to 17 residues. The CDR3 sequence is CAWSEKPGQGNTDTQYF. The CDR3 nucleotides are TGTGCCTGGAGTGAGAAACCGGGGCAGGGGAACACAGATACGCAGTATTTT. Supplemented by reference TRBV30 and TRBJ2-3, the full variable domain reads SQTIHQWPATLVQPVGSPLSLECTVEGTSNPNLYWYRQAAGRGLQLLFYSVGIGQISSEVPQNLSASRPQDRQFILSSKKLLLSDSGFYLCAWSEKPGQGNTDTQYFGPGTRLTVL.

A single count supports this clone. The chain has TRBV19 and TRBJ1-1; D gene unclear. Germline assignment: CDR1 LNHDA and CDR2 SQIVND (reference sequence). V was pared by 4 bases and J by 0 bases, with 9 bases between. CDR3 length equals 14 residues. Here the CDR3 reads CASSNRGLNTEAFF. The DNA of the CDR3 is TGTGCCAGTAGTAACCGCGGGTTGAACACTGAAGCTTTCTTT.

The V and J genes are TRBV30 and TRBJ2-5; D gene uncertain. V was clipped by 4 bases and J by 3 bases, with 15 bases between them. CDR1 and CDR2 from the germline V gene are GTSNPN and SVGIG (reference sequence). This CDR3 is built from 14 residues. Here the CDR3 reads CAWNQFISEETQYF. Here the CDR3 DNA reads TGTGCCTGGAACCAGTTTATTTCAGAAGAGACCCAGTACTTC.

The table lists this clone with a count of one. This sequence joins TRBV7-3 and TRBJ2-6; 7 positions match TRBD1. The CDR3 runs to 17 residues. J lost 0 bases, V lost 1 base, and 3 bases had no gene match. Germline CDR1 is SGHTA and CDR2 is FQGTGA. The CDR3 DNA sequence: TGTGCCAGCAGCTTAATGGGGACAGCCTCTGGGGCCAACGTCCTGACTTTC. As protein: CASSLMGTASGANVLTF.

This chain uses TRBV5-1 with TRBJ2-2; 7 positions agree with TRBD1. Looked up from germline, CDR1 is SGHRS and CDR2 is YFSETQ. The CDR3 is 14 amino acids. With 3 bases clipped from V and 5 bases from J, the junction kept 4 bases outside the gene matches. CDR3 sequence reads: CASSSGQRTGELFF. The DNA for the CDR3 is TGCGCCAGCAGCTCGGGACAGAGGACCGGGGAGCTGTTTTTT. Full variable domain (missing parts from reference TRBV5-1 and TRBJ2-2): KAGVTQTPRYLIKTRGQQVTLSCSPISGHRSVSWYQQTPGQGLQFLFEYFSETQRNKGNFPGRFSGRQFSNSRSEMNVSTLELGDSALYLCASSSGQRTGELFFGEGSRLTVL.

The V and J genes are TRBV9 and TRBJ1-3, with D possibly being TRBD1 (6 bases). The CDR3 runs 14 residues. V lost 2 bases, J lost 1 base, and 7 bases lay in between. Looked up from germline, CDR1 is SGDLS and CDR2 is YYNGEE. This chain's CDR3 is CASSVRGSGNTIYF. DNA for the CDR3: TGTGCCAGCAGCGTGAGGGGGTCTGGAAACACCATATATTTT.

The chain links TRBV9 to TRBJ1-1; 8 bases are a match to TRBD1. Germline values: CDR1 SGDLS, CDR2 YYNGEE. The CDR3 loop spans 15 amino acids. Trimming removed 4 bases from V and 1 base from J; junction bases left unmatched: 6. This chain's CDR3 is CASSPRGRANTEAFF. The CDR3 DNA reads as TGTGCCAGCAGCCCCAGGGGGCGAGCGAACACTGAAGCTTTCTTT.

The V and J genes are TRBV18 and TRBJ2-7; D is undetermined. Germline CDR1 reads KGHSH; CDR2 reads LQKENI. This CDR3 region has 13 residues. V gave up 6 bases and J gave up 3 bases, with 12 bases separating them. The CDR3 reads CASSQDQNYEQYF. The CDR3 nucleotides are TGTGCCAGCTCTCAAGATCAGAACTACGAGCAGTACTTC. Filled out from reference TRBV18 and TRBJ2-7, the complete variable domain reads NAGVMQNPRHLVRRRGQEARLRCSPMKGHSHVYWYRQLPEEGLKFMVYLQKENIIDESGMPKERFSAEFPKEGPSILRIQQVVRGDSAAYFCASSQDQNYEQYFGPGTRLTVT.

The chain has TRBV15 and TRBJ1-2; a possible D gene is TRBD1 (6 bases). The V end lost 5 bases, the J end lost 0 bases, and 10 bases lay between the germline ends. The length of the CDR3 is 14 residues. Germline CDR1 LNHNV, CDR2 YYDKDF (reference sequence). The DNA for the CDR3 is TGTGCCACCAGCGTTCGGACAGCTAACTATGGCTACACCTTC. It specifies CATSVRTANYGYTF. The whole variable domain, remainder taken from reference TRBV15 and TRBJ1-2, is DAMVIQNPRYQVTQFGKPVTLSCSQTLNHNVMYWYQQKSSQAPKLLFHYYDKDFNNEADTPDNFQSRRPNTSFCFLDIRSPGLGDTAMYLCATSVRTANYGYTFGSGTRLTVV.

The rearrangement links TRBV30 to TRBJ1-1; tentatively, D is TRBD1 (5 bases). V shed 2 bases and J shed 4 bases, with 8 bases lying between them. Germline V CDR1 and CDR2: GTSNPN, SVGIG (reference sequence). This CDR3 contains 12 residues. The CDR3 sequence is CAWSRGFTEAFF. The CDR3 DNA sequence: TGTGCCTGGAGTCGGGGGTTCACTGAAGCTTTCTTT.

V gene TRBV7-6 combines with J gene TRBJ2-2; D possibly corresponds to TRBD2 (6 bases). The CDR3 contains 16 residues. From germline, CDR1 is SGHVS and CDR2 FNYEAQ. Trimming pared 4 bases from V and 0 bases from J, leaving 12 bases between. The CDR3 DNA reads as TGTGCCAGCAGCTCCCGACTAGATGCGAACACCGGGGAGCTGTTTTTT. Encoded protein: CASSSRLDANTGELFF.

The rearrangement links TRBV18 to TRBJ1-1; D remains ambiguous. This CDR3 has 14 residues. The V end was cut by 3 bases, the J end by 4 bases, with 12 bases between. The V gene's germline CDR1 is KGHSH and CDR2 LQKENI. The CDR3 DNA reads TGTGCCAGCTCACCTCTGGGCCTCCTCACTGAAGCTTTCTTT. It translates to CASSPLGLLTEAFF.

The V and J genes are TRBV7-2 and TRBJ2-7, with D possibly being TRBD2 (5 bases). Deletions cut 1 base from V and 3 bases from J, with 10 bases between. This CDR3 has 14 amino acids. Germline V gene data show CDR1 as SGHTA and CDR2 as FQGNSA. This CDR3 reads CASSLEGGLYEQYF. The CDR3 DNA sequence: TGTGCCAGCAGCTTAGAGGGCGGACTCTACGAGCAGTACTTC.

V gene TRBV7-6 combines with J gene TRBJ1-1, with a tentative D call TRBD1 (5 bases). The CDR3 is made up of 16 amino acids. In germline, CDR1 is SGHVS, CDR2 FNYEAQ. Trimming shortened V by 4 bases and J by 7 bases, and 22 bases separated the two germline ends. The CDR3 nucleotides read TGTGCCAGCAGCTCCACCACCGGGGGGATGAGCAGTGAAGCTTTCTTT. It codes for CASSSTTGGMSSEAFF.

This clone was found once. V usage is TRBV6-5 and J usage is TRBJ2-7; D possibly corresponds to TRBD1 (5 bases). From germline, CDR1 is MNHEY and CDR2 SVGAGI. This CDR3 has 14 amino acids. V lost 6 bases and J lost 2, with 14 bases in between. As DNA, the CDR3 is TGTGCCAGCAGAGCGACAGCCAAAACCTACGAGCAGTACTTC. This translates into CASRATAKTYEQYF.

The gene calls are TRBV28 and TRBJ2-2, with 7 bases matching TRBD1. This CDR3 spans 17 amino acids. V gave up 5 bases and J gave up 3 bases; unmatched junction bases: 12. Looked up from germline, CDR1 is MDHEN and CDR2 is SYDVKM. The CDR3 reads CASSPWTGEGDTGELFF. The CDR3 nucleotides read TGTGCCAGCAGTCCTTGGACAGGAGAAGGCGACACCGGGGAGCTGTTTTTT.

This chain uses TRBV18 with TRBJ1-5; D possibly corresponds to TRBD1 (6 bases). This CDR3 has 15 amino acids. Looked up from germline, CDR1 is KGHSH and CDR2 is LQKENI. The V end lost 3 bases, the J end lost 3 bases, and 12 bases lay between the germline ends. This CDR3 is CASSPLGGNNQPQHF. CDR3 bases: TGTGCCAGCTCACCCTTAGGGGGTAACAATCAGCCCCAGCATTTT.

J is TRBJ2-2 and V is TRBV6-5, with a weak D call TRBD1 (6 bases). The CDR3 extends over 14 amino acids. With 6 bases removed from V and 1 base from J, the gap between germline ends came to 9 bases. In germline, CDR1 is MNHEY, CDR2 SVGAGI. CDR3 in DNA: TGTGCCAGCAGGCTACAGGGGAACACCGGGGAGCTGTTTTTT. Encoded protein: CASRLQGNTGELFF.